This T cell receptor beta chain was observed in a study of cytomegalovirus exposure and HLA in healthy donors. Study as a whole: As released early, the data held some 85 million unique TCRs from HLA-typed donors.

This CDR3 is built from 16 residues. Germline CDR1 reads PRHDT; CDR2 reads FYEKMQ (reference sequence). The J segment lost 5 bases and the V segment lost 5 bases, leaving 5 bases of the junction unmatched. Amplification used 60 Vbeta primers and 13 Jbeta primers. Sequencing was performed with immunoSEQ multiplex PCR; in TCRdb, only in-frame clones are kept and a portion is missing. The sample contains 60,000 to 85,000 clones, 70% to 75% of which appear only once. Comments on this clone: Its antigen remains unknown.

Findings and caveats of the study: Across donors, sequencing depth was assumed by presence/absence analyses to be roughly uniform.

The receptor's source is a human donor in good health. Sequenced material: PBMCs. V and J are TRBV13 and TRBJ2-2; 13 bases line up with TRBD2. The CDR3 nucleotides read TGTGCCAGCAGCACCCGACTAGCGGGAGGAACCGGGGAGCTGTTTTTT. This translates into CASSTRLAGGTGELFF.